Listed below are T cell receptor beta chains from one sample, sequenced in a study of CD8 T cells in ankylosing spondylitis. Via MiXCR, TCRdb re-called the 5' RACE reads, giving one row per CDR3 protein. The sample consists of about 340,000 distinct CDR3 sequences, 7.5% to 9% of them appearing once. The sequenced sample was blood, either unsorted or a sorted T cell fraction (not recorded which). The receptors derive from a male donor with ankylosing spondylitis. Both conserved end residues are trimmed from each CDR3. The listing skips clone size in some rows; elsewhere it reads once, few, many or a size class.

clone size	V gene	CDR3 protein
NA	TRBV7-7	ASSLGSVTGELF
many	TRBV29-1	SVVPPGGYNEQF
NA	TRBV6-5	ASSWPGGKAGELF
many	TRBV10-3	AIRGDRGGYEQY
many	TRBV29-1	SVGTGGDSPLH
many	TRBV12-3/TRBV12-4	ASSLQTSGSFNNEQF
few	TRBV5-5	ASSPETESYEQY
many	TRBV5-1	ASSPGGGSNTGELF
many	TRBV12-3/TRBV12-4	ASNPGAGEQY
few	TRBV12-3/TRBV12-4	ASSDLGISGANVLT
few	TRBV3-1	ASSQGQYSNQPQH